The present entry profiles one T cell receptor (beta chain) with its context. Its matching antigen is unknown. The data stem from a study of lymphopenia after photon versus proton radiotherapy. Study results and caveats: Authors raise, but do not show, better survival with proton therapy. Post-nadir diversity loss with photons came from oligoclonal expansion, particularly CD8+ Temra cells. A bigger post-nadir fall in TCR diversity correlated inversely with survival time in deceased patients. Proton therapy kept repertoires fairly stable, unlike photons, which gained effector/memory cells.

Measured with immunoSEQ multiplex PCR; TCRdb has only the in-frame clones, and not every one. The repertoire holds 150,000 to 200,000 clones, with approximately 91% as singletons. The material was peripheral blood, obtained from a patient treated with photon-based radiotherapy. This clonotype originated in a man aged 50 to 59 with gastric cancer.

The CDR3 region has the DNA TGTGCCAGCAGCTCAGTCACCGGGGAGCTGTTTTTT. Translation: CASSSVTGELFF. The rearrangement uses TRBV2 and TRBJ2-2; D remains ambiguous. Germline-derived CDR1 and CDR2 are SNHLY and FYNNEI. V lost 6 bases and J lost 4, with 6 bases in between. The CDR3 spans 12 residues.